Below, 4 T cell receptor beta chains from the same sample are listed, as sequenced in a study of T cell repertoires in cytomegalovirus infection. The antigens of these receptors remain unknown. TCRdb re-derived calls from the reads in MiXCR, one entry per CDR3 protein. The sample includes about 470,000 distinct CDR3 sequences, 42% of them seen just once. The source was cultured PBMCs, collected from culture after CMV antigen stimulation. These receptors originate from a human donor in good health (CMV status not recorded). Some clones in this sample may be carry-over from other donors' samples.

In its sample, this clonotype was seen a few times. The chain uses TRBV7-2 and TRBJ2-5; D not certain. V was cut by 5 bases and J by 0 bases, with 7 bases left in between. The CDR3 is made up of 13 amino acids. Germline CDR1 reads SGHTA; CDR2 reads FQGNSA. CDR3 protein: CASSATHQETQYF. The DNA of the CDR3 is TGTGCCAGCAGCGCAACACACCAAGAGACCCAGTACTTC. Combining the CDR3 with reference TRBV7-2 and TRBJ2-5 gives the whole variable domain GAGVSQSPSNKVTEKGKDVELRCDPISGHTALYWYRQSLGQGLEFLIYFQGNSAPDKSGLPSDRFSAERTGGSVSTLTIQRTQQEDSAVYLCASSATHQETQYFGPGTRLLVL.

The gene calls are TRBV27 and TRBJ2-2; D is possibly TRBD2 (6 bases). V was clipped by 8 bases and J by 8 bases, with 9 bases between them. The CDR3 covers 11 residues. CDR1 and CDR2 from the germline V gene are MNHEY and SMNVEV (reference sequence). CDR3 sequence: CASRGEGELFF. The CDR3 nucleotides read TGTGCCAGCCGCGGGGAGGGGGAGCTGTTTTTT.

The chain combines TRBV19 with TRBJ2-3, with D unclear. The CDR3 contains 14 residues. From germline, CDR1 is LNHDA and CDR2 SQIVND (reference sequence). Trimming stripped 3 bases from V and 0 bases from J, with 7 bases between. The CDR3 protein is CASSISQSTDTQYF. The CDR3 DNA sequence: TGTGCCAGTAGTATTTCGCAGAGCACAGATACGCAGTATTTT.

The V gene is TRBV5-6, the J gene TRBJ2-5; TRBD2 might be the D (5 bases). Trimming took 2 bases from V and 4 from J, leaving 9 bases between them. The CDR3 loop spans 13 amino acids. Germline V gives CDR1 SGHDT, CDR2 YYEEEE. As DNA, the CDR3 is TGTGCCAGCAGCTTCCCTAGCCTAGAGACCCAGTACTTC. Amino acid sequence: CASSFPSLETQYF.